This T cell receptor beta chain comes out of a study of T cells in Graves' hyperthyroidism and ophthalmopathy. Study-wide points: Peripheral blood also featured most of the thyroid clonotypes expanded above 0.001.

Germline trimming cut 6 bases from V and 2 bases from J; bases unmatched to any gene: 13. The CDR3 totals 16 residues. With regard to this clonotype: Its matching antigen is unknown.

Researchers amplified the TCR beta CDR3 regions from RNA transcripts. Primed by the HTBI set, a first-round RT-PCR was run on the TCR CDR3. TCRdb re-derived calls from the multiplex PCR reads in MiXCR, one entry per CDR3 protein. The repertoire holds hundreds of thousands of distinct CDR3 sequences, with less than 45% as singletons. Sample: peripheral blood or thyroid tissue (not recorded which). The clonotype was recovered from an adult man with Graves' disease, either hyperthyroidism or ophthalmopathy (not recorded which). The gene calls are TRBV12-3 or TRBV12-4 and TRBJ2-7, with TRBD2 matching over 7 bases. The CDR3 DNA reads TGTGCCAGCAGCTCAAACTCGGCGGGACTACCCTACGAGCAGTACTTC. This encodes CASSSNSAGLPYEQYF.